This TCR beta chain comes out of a study of blood T cells in healthy people across ages. Study conclusions and caveats: Older individuals had lower TCR beta diversity per million T cells (the decline was roughly linear). Estimates based on one million T cells were treated as lower bounds.

Germline V CDR1 and CDR2: GTSNPN, SVGIG (reference sequence). Trimming stripped 0 bases from V and 2 bases from J, with 10 bases between. The CDR3 sequence is 14 residues long. A second PCR of about 7 to 12 cycles used a sample-barcoded 5' primer and a J-beta primer mix. Using its own MiXCR run on the 5' RACE reads, TCRdb lists one record per CDR3 protein. The sample includes about 590,000 distinct CDR3 sequences, approximately 30% of them seen just once. This clonotype was seen many times. Antigen specificity is unknown. PBMCs were isolated at a quantity of at least 7 million per sample. The clonotype originates from an elderly woman in good health. The chain recombines TRBV30 with TRBJ1-2; no clear D gene. The material sequenced was blood. The CDR3 DNA follows: TGTGCCTGGAGTGTTCAGCTCGGAAACTATGGCTACACCTTC. Its translation is CAWSVQLGNYGYTF.